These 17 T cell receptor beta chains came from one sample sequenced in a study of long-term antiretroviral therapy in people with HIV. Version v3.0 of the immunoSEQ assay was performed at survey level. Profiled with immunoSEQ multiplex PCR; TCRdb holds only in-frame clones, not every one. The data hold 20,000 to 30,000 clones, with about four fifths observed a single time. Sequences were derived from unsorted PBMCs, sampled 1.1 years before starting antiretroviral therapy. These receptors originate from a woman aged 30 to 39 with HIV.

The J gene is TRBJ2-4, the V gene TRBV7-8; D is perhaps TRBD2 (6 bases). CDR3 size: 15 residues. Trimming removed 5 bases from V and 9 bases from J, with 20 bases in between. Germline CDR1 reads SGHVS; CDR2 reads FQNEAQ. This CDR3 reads CASSLWGERGAIQYF. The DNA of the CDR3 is TGTGCCAGCAGCCTCTGGGGGGAGAGAGGTGCCATTCAGTACTTC.

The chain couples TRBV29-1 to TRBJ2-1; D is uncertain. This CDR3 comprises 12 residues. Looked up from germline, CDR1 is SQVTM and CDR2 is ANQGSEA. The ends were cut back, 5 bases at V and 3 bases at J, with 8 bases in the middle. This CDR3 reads CSVPALYNEQFF. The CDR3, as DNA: TGCAGCGTTCCGGCCCTCTACAATGAGCAGTTCTTC.

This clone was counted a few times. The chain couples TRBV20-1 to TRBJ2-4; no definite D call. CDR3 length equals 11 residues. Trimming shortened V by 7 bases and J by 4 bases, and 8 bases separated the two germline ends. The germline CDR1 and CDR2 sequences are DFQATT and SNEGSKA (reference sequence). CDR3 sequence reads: CSVRLKNIQYF. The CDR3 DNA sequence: TGCAGTGTCAGGCTGAAAAACATTCAGTACTTC.

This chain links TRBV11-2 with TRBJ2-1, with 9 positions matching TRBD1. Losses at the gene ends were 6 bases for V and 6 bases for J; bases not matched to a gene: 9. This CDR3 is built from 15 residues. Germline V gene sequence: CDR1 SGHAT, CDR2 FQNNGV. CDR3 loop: CASRALRTGANEQFF. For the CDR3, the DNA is TGTGCCAGCAGGGCCCTCCGGACAGGGGCCAATGAGCAGTTCTTC. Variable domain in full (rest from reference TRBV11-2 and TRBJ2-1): EAGVAQSPRYKIIEKRQSVAFWCNPISGHATLYWYQQILGQGPKLLIQFQNNGVVDDSQLPKDRFSAERLKGVDSTLKIQPAKLEDSAVYLCASRALRTGANEQFFGPGTRLTVL.

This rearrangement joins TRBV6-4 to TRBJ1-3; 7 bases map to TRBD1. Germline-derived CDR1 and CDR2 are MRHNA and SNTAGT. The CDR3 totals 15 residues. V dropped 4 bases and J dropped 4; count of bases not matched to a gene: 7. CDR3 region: CASSGPTGIGNTIYF. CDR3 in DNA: TGTGCCAGCAGTGGACCGACAGGGATAGGAAACACCATATATTTT.

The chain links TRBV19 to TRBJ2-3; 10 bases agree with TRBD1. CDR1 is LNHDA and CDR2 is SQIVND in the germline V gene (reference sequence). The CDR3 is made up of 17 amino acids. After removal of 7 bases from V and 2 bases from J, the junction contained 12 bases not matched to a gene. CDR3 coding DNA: TGTGCCAGTACCTCCCGAGGAGGACAGGGGGTCACAGATACGCAGTATTTT. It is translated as CASTSRGGQGVTDTQYF.

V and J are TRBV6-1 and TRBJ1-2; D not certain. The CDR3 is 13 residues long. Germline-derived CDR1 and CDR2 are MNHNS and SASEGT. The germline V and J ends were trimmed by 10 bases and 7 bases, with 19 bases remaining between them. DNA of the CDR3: TGTGCCACAACGCCATGGAATCAGCTTGGCTACACCTTC. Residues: CATTPWNQLGYTF.

The CDR3 DNA reads TGTGCCTCCGGCAGGGTAAGAGCCGAGCAGTACGTC. Residues: CASGRVRAEQYV. The rearrangement uses TRBV5-6 and TRBJ2-7, with D maybe TRBD1 (5 bases). Trimming removed 10 bases from V and 6 bases from J, with 17 bases in between. Germline CDR1 SGHDT, CDR2 YYEEEE. The CDR3 runs to 12 residues.

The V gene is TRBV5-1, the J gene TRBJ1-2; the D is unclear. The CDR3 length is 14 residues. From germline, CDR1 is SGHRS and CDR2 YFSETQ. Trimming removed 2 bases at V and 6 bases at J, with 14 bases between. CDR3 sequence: CASSLEGKLNGYTF. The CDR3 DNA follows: TGCGCCAGCAGCTTAGAAGGGAAGCTAAATGGCTACACCTTC.

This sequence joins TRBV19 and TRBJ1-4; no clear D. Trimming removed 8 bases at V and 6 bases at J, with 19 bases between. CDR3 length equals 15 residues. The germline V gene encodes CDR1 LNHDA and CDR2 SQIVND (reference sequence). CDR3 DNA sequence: TGTGCCAGTCTATATATCCGTGGTCGGGATGAAAAACTGTTTTTT. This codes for CASLYIRGRDEKLFF.

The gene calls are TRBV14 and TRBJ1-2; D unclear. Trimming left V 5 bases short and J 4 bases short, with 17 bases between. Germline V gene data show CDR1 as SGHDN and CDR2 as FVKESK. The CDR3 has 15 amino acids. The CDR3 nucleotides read TGTGCCAGCAGCGCTCAGGACGCGGATTTCTATGGCTACACCTTC. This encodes CASSAQDADFYGYTF.

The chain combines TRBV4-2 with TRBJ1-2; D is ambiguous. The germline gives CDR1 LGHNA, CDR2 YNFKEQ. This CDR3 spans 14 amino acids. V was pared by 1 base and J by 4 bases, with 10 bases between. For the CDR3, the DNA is TGTGCCAGCAGCCAAGCTAGCACGTCCTATGGCTACACCTTC. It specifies CASSQASTSYGYTF.

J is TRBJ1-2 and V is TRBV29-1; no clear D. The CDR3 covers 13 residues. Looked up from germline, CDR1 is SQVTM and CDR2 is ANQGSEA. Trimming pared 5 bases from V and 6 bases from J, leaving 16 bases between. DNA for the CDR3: TGCAGCGTTCCCTTAGGAGGGTTTAATGGCTACACCTTC. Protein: CSVPLGGFNGYTF.

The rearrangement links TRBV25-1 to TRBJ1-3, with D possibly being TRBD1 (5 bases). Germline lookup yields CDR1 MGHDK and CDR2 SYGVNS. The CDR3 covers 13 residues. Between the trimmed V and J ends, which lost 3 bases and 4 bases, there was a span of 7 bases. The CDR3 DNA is TGTGCCAGCAGTGAGCCAGGGGGAAACACCATATATTTT. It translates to CASSEPGGNTIYF.

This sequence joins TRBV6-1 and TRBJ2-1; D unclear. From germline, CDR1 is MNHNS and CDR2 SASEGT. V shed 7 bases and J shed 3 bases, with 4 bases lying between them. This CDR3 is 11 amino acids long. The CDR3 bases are TGTGCCAGCACTAGCTACAATGAGCAGTTCTTC. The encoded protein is CASTSYNEQFF.

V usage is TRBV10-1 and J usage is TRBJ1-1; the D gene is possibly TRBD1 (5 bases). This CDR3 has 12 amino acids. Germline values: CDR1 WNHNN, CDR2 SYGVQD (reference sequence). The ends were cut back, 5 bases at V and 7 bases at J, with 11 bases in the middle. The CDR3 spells CASSSRDGEAFF. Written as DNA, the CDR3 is TGCGCCAGCAGTTCCCGGGACGGTGAAGCTTTCTTT.

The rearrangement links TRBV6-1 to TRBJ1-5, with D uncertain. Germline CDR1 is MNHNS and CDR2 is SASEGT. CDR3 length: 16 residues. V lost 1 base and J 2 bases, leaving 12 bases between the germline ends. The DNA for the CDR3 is TGTGCCAGCAGTGAAGGCCTTTTCTGGGGCAATCAGCCCCAGCATTTT. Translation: CASSEGLFWGNQPQHF.